This TCR beta chain was captured in a study of T cells expressing NK-cell markers. The wider study: Sequencing covered eight donors, seven HCMV-seropositive and one seronegative.

General study points: What remained unclear was the HCMV specificity of expanded NKG2C+ T cell clones. The CD3+CD56-NKG2C+ fraction of a few donors was also led by these clonotypes.

The CDR3 spans 13 residues. Germline assignment: CDR1 DFQATT and CDR2 SNEGSKA (reference sequence). Concerning this clonotype itself: What it binds is not known.

TCR beta libraries carry UMIs added by 5'RACE template switching. TCRdb re-called the 5' RACE reads, yielding one record per CDR3 amino acid sequence without DNA. The listing records about half a million distinct CDR3 sequences. This rearrangement joins TRBV20-1 to TRBJ2-5; as DNA is missing, the TRBD1 call by TCRdb cannot be tested. The material sequenced was blood T cells: a sorted CD56 or NKG2C T cell subset, CD4+ or CD8+ T cells, or bulk PBMC T cells (not recorded which). The receptor was isolated from a woman in her fifties or sixties in good health. The CDR3 region is CSAPDRMGETQYF.